This is a list of T cell receptor beta chains from one sample in a study of a mutant IDH1 vaccine in newly diagnosed glioma. For these receptors, no antigen is known. Libraries were prepared by immunoSEQ multiplex PCR; TCRdb keeps only in-frame clonotypes and omits some of them. Among about 50,000 clones listed, 65% to 85% were seen once. The source was PBMCs, collected from a glioma patient whose treatment included an IDH1 peptide vaccine. Source of these receptors: a woman aged 30 to 39 with glioma. Some clones in this sample may be carry-over from other donors' samples. CDR3s include the opening cysteine and the closing phenylalanine or tryptophan. D genes are given only for firm matches. Clone size is given for some rows only: seen once, a few or many times, or a class if the clone is expanded.

TRBV6-1	NA	NA	TRBJ2-5	CASSEGSKGQETQYF	TGTGCCAGCAGTGAAGGTAGTAAGGGCCAAGAGACCCAGTACTTC
TRBV13	NA	NA	TRBJ2-7	CASSLQSSVYSYEQYF	TGTGCCAGCAGCTTACAGAGCAGCGTATACTCGTACGAGCAGTACTTC
TRBV10-3	NA	NA	TRBJ1-3	CAISEARSGNGRTIYF	TGTGCCATCAGTGAAGCCCGCAGTGGGAATGGAAGGACCATATATTTT
TRBV2	NA	NA	TRBJ2-6	CASSGGLGANVLTF	TGTGCCAGCAGTGGGGGTCTCGGGGCCAACGTCCTGACTTTC
TRBV19	NA	NA	TRBJ1-2	CASSIPQGNYGYTF	TGTGCCAGTAGTATACCTCAGGGGAACTATGGCTACACCTTC
TRBV5-1	NA	few	TRBJ1-4	CASSWGPKNEKLFF	TGCGCCAGCAGCTGGGGACCGAAGAATGAAAAACTGTTTTTT
TRBV2	TRBD1	NA	TRBJ2-5	CASSAPTGGVQTQYF	TGTGCCAGCAGCGCCCCGACAGGGGGTGTTCAGACCCAGTACTTC
TRBV6-1	TRBD1	NA	TRBJ2-3	CASSNPTGRTNTQYF	TGTGCCAGCAGCAACCCGACAGGGCGCACGAATACGCAGTATTTT
TRBV7-2	TRBD1	NA	TRBJ2-5	CARSSRDRRQETQYF	TGTGCCCGCAGCTCCCGGGACAGACGACAAGAGACCCAGTACTTC
TRBV19	NA	NA	TRBJ1-2	CASNSHRDSMATTF	TGTGCCAGCAACTCTCACAGGGATTCTATGGCTACAACCTTC
TRBV4-1	NA	NA	TRBJ2-2	CASSQDQSGSGELFF	TGCGCCAGCAGCCAAGATCAGTCGGGAAGCGGGGAGCTGTTTTTT
TRBV5-1	TRBD1	NA	TRBJ1-5	CASSLGGTGNQPQHF	TGCGCCAGCAGCTTGGGGGGGACAGGGAATCAGCCCCAGCATTTT
TRBV6-6	NA	NA	TRBJ1-2	CASRGGAYGYTF	TGTGCCAGCAGAGGGGGGGCCTATGGCTACACCTTC
TRBV5-5	NA	NA	TRBJ2-2	CASSFGDLVGELFF	TGTGCCAGCAGCTTCGGGGACCTCGTCGGGGAGCTGTTTTTT
TRBV7-9	NA	NA	TRBJ1-4	CASSLGADEKLFF	TGTGCCAGCAGCTTAGGGGCGGATGAAAAACTGTTTTTT
TRBV7-9	NA	NA	TRBJ1-2	CASSLAEAQTGGYTF	TGTGCCAGCAGCTTAGCGGAGGCCCAGACGGGTGGCTACACCTTC
TRBV2	TRBD1	NA	TRBJ2-2	CASRGTGRHTGELFF	TGTGCCAGCAGGGGGACAGGGCGTCACACCGGGGAGCTGTTTTTT
TRBV27	NA	NA	TRBJ2-2	CASSFGGTGELFF	TGTGCCAGCAGTTTTGGGGGGACCGGGGAGCTGTTTTTT
TRBV5-6	NA	NA	TRBJ1-5	CASSLPNQPQHF	TGTGCCAGCAGCTTGCCCAATCAGCCCCAGCATTTT
TRBV6-5	NA	once	TRBJ1-2	CASSYSYRLRAYGYTF	TGTGCCAGCAGTTACTCGTACCGCCTTAGGGCCTATGGCTACACCTTC
TRBV2	NA	NA	TRBJ1-2	CASSENRRYGYTF	TGTGCCAGCAGTGAAAACAGGCGATATGGCTACACCTTC
TRBV7-7	NA	NA	TRBJ2-3	CASSLVNGDTQYF	TGTGCTAGCAGCTTAGTTAATGGAGATACGCAGTATTTT
TRBV9	NA	NA	TRBJ2-2	CASSVEGLWTSDGELFF	TGTGCCAGCAGCGTAGAAGGTCTTTGGACATCGGACGGGGAGCTGTTTTTT
TRBV10-3	TRBD2	NA	TRBJ2-3	CAISGIQTRLAGDHTDTQYF	TGTGCCATCAGTGGGATTCAAACGAGACTAGCGGGGGACCACACAGATACGCAGTATTTT
TRBV2	NA	NA	TRBJ2-7	CASSLGRSYEQYF	TGTGCCAGCAGCCTAGGCCGTTCCTACGAGCAGTACTTC
TRBV6-1	NA	NA	TRBJ1-5	CASSEEGLHTYSNQPQHF	TGTGCCAGCAGTGAAGAAGGCTTACATACCTATAGCAATCAGCCCCAGCATTTT
TRBV27	TRBD1	NA	TRBJ1-2	CASSPLGQAYDYGYTF	TGTGCCAGCAGTCCCTTGGGACAGGCTTATGACTATGGCTACACCTTC
TRBV6-1	TRBD1	NA	TRBJ1-5	CASSEGQASGQPQHF	TGTGCCAGCAGTGAGGGACAGGCCTCAGGTCAGCCCCAGCATTTT
TRBV30	NA	NA	TRBJ1-5	CAWSPNSGNQPQHF	TGTGCCTGGAGCCCGAATTCAGGCAATCAGCCCCAGCATTTT
TRBV14	TRBD2	NA	TRBJ2-1	CASSATSGIYNEQFF	TGTGCCAGCAGTGCCACTAGCGGCATCTACAATGAGCAGTTCTTC
TRBV5-1	NA	NA	TRBJ1-2	CASSLGRPGDYGYTF	TGCGCCAGCAGCTTGGGCCGCCCCGGGGACTATGGCTACACCTTC
TRBV15	NA	NA	TRBJ1-5	CATSRRSRQDNQPQHF	TGTGCCACCAGCAGACGATCCCGACAGGACAATCAGCCCCAGCATTTT
TRBV2	NA	few	TRBJ1-1	CASSAGSGGAEAFF	TGTGCCAGCAGTGCAGGGAGTGGAGGGGCTGAAGCTTTCTTT
TRBV14	NA	NA	TRBJ2-7	CASSQDTVGPRYF	TGTGCCAGCAGCCAAGATACCGTGGGACCGCGGTACTTC
TRBV19	TRBD1	NA	TRBJ2-7	CASSMRRDRDHEQYF	TGTGCCAGTAGCATGAGGCGGGACAGGGACCACGAGCAGTACTTC
TRBV4-1	TRBD2	NA	TRBJ2-7	CASSHTSDSYEQYF	TGCGCCAGCAGCCATACTAGCGACTCCTACGAGCAGTACTTC
TRBV5-6	NA	once	TRBJ2-3	CASSGPIDTQYF	TGTGCCAGCAGCGGGCCGATAGATACGCAGTATTTT
TRBV18	NA	NA	TRBJ1-1	CASSREGRENTEAFF	TGTGCCAGCTCACGAGAGGGTCGGGAGAACACTGAAGCTTTCTTT
TRBV6-1	NA	NA	TRBJ2-7	CASSEWAAYEQYF	TGTGCCAGCAGTGAATGGGCAGCCTACGAGCAGTACTTC